Reported below is one TCR beta chain. The antigen is undetermined. Time point reported: recipient sample about 28 days before transplant, after cytoreduction. This sample stems from a study of T cell clonotyping in hematopoietic cell transplantation. V shed 2 bases and J 4 bases; nucleotides not matched to a gene: 10. This CDR3 is 16 amino acids long. Germline assignment: CDR1 SEHNR and CDR2 FQNEAQ (reference sequence). Some clones are missing from TCRdb's copy, which holds only in-frame ones; the method was immunoSEQ multiplex PCR. This table has under 11,000 clones, roughly 90% appearing once. General study results and limits: Few recipient clonotypes overlapped donors; over 97% were de novo at given depth. Higher Inverse Simpson Index values in graft donor and pretransplant recipient predicted broader posttransplant TCR diversity.

The TCR sequence derives from a woman aged 40 to 50 with acute myeloid leukemia. Some clones in this sample may be carry-over from other donors' samples. This specimen was peripheral blood mononuclear cells, taken before stem cell transplant. The chain couples TRBV7-9 to TRBJ2-7; 8 bases are a match to TRBD2. The CDR3 sequence: CASSLRTSGPGYEQYF. CDR3 bases: TGTGCCAGCAGCTTACGTACTAGCGGACCAGGGTACGAGCAGTACTTC.